This T cell receptor beta chain was recorded in a study of CD8 T cells in acute hepatitis C reinfection (dated by TCRdb to the early 2020s). As for the study more broadly: This study examined the TCRbeta repertoire of CD8+ T cells that recognize the HCV NS3-1073 epitope, both during acute infection and after viral clearance. Four spontaneous resolvers contributed paired acute and follow-up samples.

The CDR3 has 14 amino acids, counting the end cysteine and phenylalanine. CDR3 DNA only is kept here, 42 bases in frame from base 1. Trimming accounts for 7 bases at V and 2 bases at J, while the number of junction bases matched to no gene is 5. The CDR1 and CDR2 encoded by the germline V gene are MGHDK and SYGVNS. This clone is a singleton in its sample. Its antigen is still unknown. Per-base quality was not reported, and no clone a single base away is much larger than it. The investigation overall reported the following: Around 12 public clonotypes were identified irrespective of outcome, and one of the public clonotypes used V04-02/J02-02. Few CDR3 sequences were shared with other epitopes, and differences in sequencing approaches may have limited exact matching. The NS3-1073 specific repertoires were highly diverse, and diversity did not differ significantly among acute resolver, follow-up resolver and acute chronic samples. TRBV04 and TRBV06 gene families were preferentially used in all groups, and this usage was not explained by overrepresentation in the naive pool. Because bulk sequencing covered only the TCRbeta chain, the alphabeta pairing of public clonotypes could not be determined. Chronically infected subjects had no follow-up repertoires because NS3-1073 specific cells were too rare to sort.

Genomic DNA was extracted from FACS-sorted cells, and TCRbeta chains were sequenced through the commercial immunoSEQ service. The study's processing was this. ImmunoSEQ Analyzer software v3.0 and R v3.5.1 were the tools used to analyze the repertoire data. Sequences containing stop codons or out-of-frame rearrangements were removed, so only productive rearrangements were analyzed. Simpson diversity, Shannon entropy, CDR3 length and nucleotide addition metrics were obtained from the sequencing provider. Clonotypes were categorized by frequency as dominant, sub-dominant, low or lowest abundance, and clonotypes below 0.1% were excluded from most analyses. A CDR3 amino acid clonotype was called public when found in at least two subjects at a cumulative frequency of at least 0.5%. The source is immuneACCESS, and TCRdb retained only in-frame sequences with V and J called. Part of the clones is not carried over; for the studies checked, unresolved V genes explain less than half of this, and the remainder is unexplained. V, J and clone size derive from that table, while D and trimming were established from the DNA sequence. The sample records approximately 41,000 clones, just under 90% of which are singletons. The leading ten clones occupy 0.5% of the sample.

The intended sense of this specimen's time point label: naive CD8 control sorted from an acute-time-point sample. Enrolled in the Montreal Hepatitis C Cohort (HEPCO) in Canada, the donors were people who inject drugs, and these donors were followed every 3 months. Acute primary HCV infection was defined as a positive HCV RNA or antibody test after a negative test within the previous 24 weeks. Surface staining used CD3, CD8 and CD45RO antibodies, with an aqua fixable dye to exclude dead cells. The cohort additionally had a handful of subjects who developed chronic infection, which was defined as HCV RNA positivity at 24 weeks. From thawed, previously cryostored peripheral blood mononuclear cells, CD8+ T cells were purified through negative selection performed by means of the MACS CD8+ T cell Isolation Kit. A BD FACSAria II cell sorter was used for cell sorting.

The TCR originated in a man in his thirties or forties with chronic hepatitis C. Material for sequencing was naive CD8+ T cells from PBMCs. In the paper's terms, the cell subset or site label means: sorted total naive CD45RO-negative CD8+ T cells. The V and J genes are TRBV25-1 and TRBJ2-1; the junction holds 7 bases that match TRBD2. The CDR3 reads as follows: CASKERGPYNEQFF. The DNA is as follows: TGTGCCAGCAAGGAGCGGGGTCCCTACAATGAGCAGTTCTTC.